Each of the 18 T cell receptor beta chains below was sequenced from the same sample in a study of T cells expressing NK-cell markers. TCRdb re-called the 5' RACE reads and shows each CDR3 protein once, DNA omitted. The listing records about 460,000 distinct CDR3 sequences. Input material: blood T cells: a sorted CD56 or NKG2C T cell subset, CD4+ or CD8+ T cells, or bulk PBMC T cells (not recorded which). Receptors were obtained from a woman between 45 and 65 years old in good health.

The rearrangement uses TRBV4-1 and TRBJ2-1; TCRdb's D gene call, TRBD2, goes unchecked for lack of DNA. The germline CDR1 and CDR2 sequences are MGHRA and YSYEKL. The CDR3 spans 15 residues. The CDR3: CASSLTGTKSNEQFF.

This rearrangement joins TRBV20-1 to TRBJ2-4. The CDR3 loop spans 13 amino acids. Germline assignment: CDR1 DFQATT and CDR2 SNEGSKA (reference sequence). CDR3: CSAPLAAKNIQYF.

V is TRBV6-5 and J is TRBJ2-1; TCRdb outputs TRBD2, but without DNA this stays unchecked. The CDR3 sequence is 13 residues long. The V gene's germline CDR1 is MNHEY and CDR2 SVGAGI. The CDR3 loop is CASSPLTSLEQFF.

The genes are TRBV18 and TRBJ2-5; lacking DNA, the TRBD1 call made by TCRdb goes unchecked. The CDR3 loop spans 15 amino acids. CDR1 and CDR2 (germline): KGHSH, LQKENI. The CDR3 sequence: CASSPPVGGKETQYF.

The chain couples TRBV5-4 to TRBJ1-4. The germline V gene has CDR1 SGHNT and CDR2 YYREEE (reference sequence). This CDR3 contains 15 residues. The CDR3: CASSSIDIPNEKLFF.

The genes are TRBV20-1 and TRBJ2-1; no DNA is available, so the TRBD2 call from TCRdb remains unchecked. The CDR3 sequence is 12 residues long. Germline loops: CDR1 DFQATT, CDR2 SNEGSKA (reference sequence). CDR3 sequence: CSAPGGRREQFF.

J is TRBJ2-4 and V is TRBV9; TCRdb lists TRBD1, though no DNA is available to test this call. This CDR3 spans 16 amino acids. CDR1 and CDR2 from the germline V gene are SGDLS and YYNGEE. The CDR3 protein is CASSVGLGVRTDIQYF. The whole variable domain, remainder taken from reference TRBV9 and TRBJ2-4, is DSGVTQTPKHLITATGQRVTLRCSPRSGDLSVYWYQQSLDQGLQFLIQYYNGEERAKGNILERFSAQQFPDLHSELNLSSLELGDSALYFCASSVGLGVRTDIQYFGAGTRLSVL.

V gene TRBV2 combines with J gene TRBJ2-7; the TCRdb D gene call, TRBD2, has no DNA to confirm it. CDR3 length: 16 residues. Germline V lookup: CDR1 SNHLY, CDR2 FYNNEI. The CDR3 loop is CASSKTASGRAGEQYF. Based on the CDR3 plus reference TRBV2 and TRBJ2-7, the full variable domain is EPEVTQTPSHQVTQMGQEVILRCVPISNHLYFYWYRQILGQKVEFLVSFYNNEISEKSEIFDDQFSVERPDGSNFTLKIRSTKLEDSAMYFCASSKTASGRAGEQYFGPGTRLTVT.

CDR3 region: CASSLLTRKGEAFF. This rearrangement joins TRBV12-3 or TRBV12-4 to TRBJ1-1. This CDR3 is built from 14 residues.

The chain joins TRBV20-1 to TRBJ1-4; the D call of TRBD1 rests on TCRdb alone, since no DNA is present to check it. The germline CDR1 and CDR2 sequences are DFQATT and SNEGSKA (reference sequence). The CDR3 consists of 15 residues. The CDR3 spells CSARAIQGAGEKLFF.

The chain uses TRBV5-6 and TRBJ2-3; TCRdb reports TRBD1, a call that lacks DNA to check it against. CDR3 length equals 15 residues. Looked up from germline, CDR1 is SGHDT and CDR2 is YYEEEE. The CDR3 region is CASSLRGTGVETQYF.

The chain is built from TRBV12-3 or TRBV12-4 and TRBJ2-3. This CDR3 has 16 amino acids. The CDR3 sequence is CASSLDETSRTDTQYF.

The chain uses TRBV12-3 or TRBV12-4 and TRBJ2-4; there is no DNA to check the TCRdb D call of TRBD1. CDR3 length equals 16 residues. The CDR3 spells CASSPTGGAAKNIQYF.

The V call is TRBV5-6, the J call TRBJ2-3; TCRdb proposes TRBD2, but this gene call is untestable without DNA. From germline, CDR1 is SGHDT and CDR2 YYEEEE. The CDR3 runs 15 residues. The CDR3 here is CASSLEAGRTDTQYF.

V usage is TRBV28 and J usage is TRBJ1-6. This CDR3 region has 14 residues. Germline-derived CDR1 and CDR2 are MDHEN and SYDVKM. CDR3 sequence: CASSTTDSNSPLHF.

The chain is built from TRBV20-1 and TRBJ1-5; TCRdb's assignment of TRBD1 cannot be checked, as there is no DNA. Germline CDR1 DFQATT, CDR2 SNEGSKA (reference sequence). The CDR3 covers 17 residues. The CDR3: CSARDARGTGANWPQHF.

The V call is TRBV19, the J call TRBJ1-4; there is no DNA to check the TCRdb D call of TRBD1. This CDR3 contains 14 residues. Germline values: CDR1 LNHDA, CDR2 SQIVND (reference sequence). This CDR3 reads CASTGGTTNEKLFF.

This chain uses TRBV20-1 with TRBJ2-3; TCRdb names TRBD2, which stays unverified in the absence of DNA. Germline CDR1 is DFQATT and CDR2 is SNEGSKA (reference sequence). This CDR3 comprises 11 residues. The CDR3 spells CSAARGDTQYF.